The clone carrying this T cell receptor (beta chain) has more than one count but fewer than ten. Antigen unknown. The junction shows a germline mismatch at one end, possibly a read error. 5'RACE template switching produced TCR cDNA carrying a universal primer site and UMIs. TCRdb independently ran MiXCR on the 5' RACE reads; one entry per CDR3 protein. The sample includes 600,000 to 750,000 distinct CDR3 sequences, 9% to 15% seen only once; the top ten take about 15%. The germline V gene encodes CDR1 SGHRS and CDR2 YFSETQ. The CDR3 has 14 residues. These data are taken from a study of T cells after yellow fever vaccination. Study results and caveats: Post-booster repertoires again held most primary-vaccination clones (about 96% CD4, 88% CD8).

The sample in question was PBMCs, obtained on the day of the yellow fever booster vaccination. V gene TRBV5-1 combines with J gene TRBJ2-2; D ambiguous. This clonotype was sampled from a man under 40 who received the YFV17D yellow fever vaccine. The CDR3 sequence: CASSPSENPGELFF. CDR3 nucleotide sequence: TGCGCCAGCAGCCCTTCGGAGAACCCCGGGGAGCTGTTTTTT. The full variable domain, completed using reference TRBV5-1 and TRBJ2-2, is KAGVTQTPRYLIKTRGQQVTLSCSPISGHRSVSWYQQTPGQGLQFLFEYFSETQRNKGNFPGRFSGRQFSNSRSEMNVSTLELGDSALYLCASSPSENPGELFFGEGSRLTVL.